These 27 T cell receptor beta chains were all obtained from the same sample, sequenced in a study of blood T cell repertoires in COVID-19. The table came from immunoSEQ multiplex PCR; TCRdb's copy has only in-frame clones and leaves some out. The table shows about 250,000 clones, with about 80% occurring only once. Material for sequencing was peripheral blood. The receptors shown here come from a man aged 80 or over with acute or convalescent COVID-19.

This chain links TRBV29-1 with TRBJ2-3; tentatively, D is TRBD2 (6 bases). This CDR3 is built from 14 residues. The V gene lost 6 bases and the J gene lost 4 bases, with 17 bases spanning the gap. The germline CDR1 and CDR2 sequences are SQVTM and ANQGSEA. CDR3 DNA sequence: TGCAGCGTCCCCTTCGGGGGAGTGGCAGATACGCAGTATTTT. The encoded protein is CSVPFGGVADTQYF.

J is TRBJ1-6 and V is TRBV27; the D gene is possibly TRBD1 (6 bases). The CDR3 runs 16 residues. Germline assignment: CDR1 MNHEY and CDR2 SMNVEV (reference sequence). Trimming shortened V by 5 bases and J by 7 bases, and 18 bases separated the two germline ends. The CDR3 loop reads CASSRALGGANSPLHF. The CDR3 DNA follows: TGTGCCAGCAGTCGCGCCCTTGGGGGGGCGAATTCACCCCTCCACTTT.

V usage is TRBV28 and J usage is TRBJ1-4; 8 bases align to TRBD1. With 6 bases clipped from V and 8 bases from J, the junction kept 11 bases outside the gene matches. This CDR3 contains 15 residues. The germline gives CDR1 MDHEN, CDR2 SYDVKM. In nucleotides, the CDR3 is TGTGCCAGCAGCCCGCCCCCAGGGGGCAAAGAAAAACTGTTTTTT. Residues: CASSPPPGGKEKLFF.

This rearrangement joins TRBV18 to TRBJ2-4; D possibly corresponds to TRBD2 (5 bases). V was trimmed by 4 bases and J by 3 bases, leaving 16 bases between them. The CDR3 has 16 residues. The germline V gene encodes CDR1 KGHSH and CDR2 LQKENI. The CDR3 bases are TGTGCCAGCTCACTAGCCGGGAAATGGGGCAAAAACATTCAGTACTTC. Its protein product is CASSLAGKWGKNIQYF. The whole variable domain, remainder taken from reference TRBV18 and TRBJ2-4, is NAGVMQNPRHLVRRRGQEARLRCSPMKGHSHVYWYRQLPEEGLKFMVYLQKENIIDESGMPKERFSAEFPKEGPSILRIQQVVRGDSAAYFCASSLAGKWGKNIQYFGAGTRLSVL.

This clone has only a few counts. The J gene is TRBJ1-1, the V gene TRBV7-9; TRBD1 agrees at 7 bases. This CDR3 spans 13 amino acids. V shed 8 bases and J 4 bases; nucleotides not matched to a gene: 7. Germline-derived CDR1 and CDR2 are SEHNR and FQNEAQ (reference sequence). The DNA for the CDR3 is TGTGCCAGCTGTAGGGGGCAGTGCACTGAAGCTTTCTTT. Translating gives CASCRGQCTEAFF.

The count of this clone is one. The V gene is TRBV14, the J gene TRBJ2-7; D is ambiguous. The CDR3 extends over 12 amino acids. Germline V gene sequence: CDR1 SGHDN, CDR2 FVKESK. V was trimmed by 1 base and J by 10 bases, leaving 11 bases between them. As DNA, the CDR3 is TGTGCCAGCAGCCAAGTCGTCCAGCGCCAGTACTTC. It encodes CASSQVVQRQYF.

This chain joins TRBV29-1 and TRBJ1-1; the match to TRBD1 covers 7 bases. The V gene's germline CDR1 is SQVTM and CDR2 ANQGSEA. There are 12 residues in the CDR3. With V trimmed by 4 bases and J by 6 bases, 5 bases remained unmatched. CDR3 amino acids: CSVASRGAEAFF. In DNA form, the CDR3 reads TGCAGCGTTGCTAGCAGGGGGGCTGAAGCTTTCTTT. Using reference TRBV29-1 and TRBJ1-1 for the parts outside the CDR3, the full variable domain is SAVISQKPSRDICQRGTSLTIQCQVDSQVTMMFWYRQQPGQSLTLIATANQGSEATYESGFVIDKFPISRPNLTFSTLTVSNMSPEDSSIYLCSVASRGAEAFFGQGTRLTVV.

This clone was found once. The rearrangement uses TRBV25-1 and TRBJ1-2; 9 nucleotides agree with TRBD1. Per the germline V gene, CDR1 is MGHDK and CDR2 is SYGVNS. The V segment lost 2 bases and the J segment 4 bases; nucleotides outside the gene matches: 8. This CDR3 comprises 16 residues. CDR3 nucleotide sequence: TGTGCCAGCAGTGAAGGAGGGGGACAGGGCCTCTATGGCTACACCTTC. Protein product: CASSEGGGQGLYGYTF.

The chain recombines TRBV21-1 with TRBJ2-5; TRBD1, the table's D call, was not compared with the DNA. TRBV21-1 is classified as a pseudogene. The CDR3 length is 15 residues. The CDR3 loop reads CASSNRTGAQETQYF. The CDR3 DNA reads TGTGCCAGCAGCAATAGGACAGGGGCTCAAGAGACCCAGTACTTC.

The chain joins TRBV7-8 to TRBJ2-1, with D possibly TRBD2 on 7 matching bases. Germline assignment: CDR1 SGHVS and CDR2 FQNEAQ. The V gene lost 2 bases and the J gene lost 0 bases, with 20 bases spanning the gap. The CDR3 is made up of 19 amino acids. For the CDR3, the DNA is TGTGCCAGCAGCTTATCTCGGGGGGCAAGGGCGGGCTCCTACAATGAGCAGTTCTTC. Translated: CASSLSRGARAGSYNEQFF.

The V call is TRBV6-6, the J call TRBJ1-5; TRBD1 agrees at 7 bases. CDR3 length: 13 amino acids. The J segment lost 4 bases and the V segment lost 11 bases, leaving 8 bases of the junction unmatched. Per the germline V gene, CDR1 is MNHNY and CDR2 is SVGAGI (reference sequence). Here the CDR3 reads CASRTGDNQPQHF. CDR3 nucleotide sequence: TGTGCCTCCAGGACAGGCGATAATCAGCCCCAGCATTTT.

The chain recombines TRBV19 with TRBJ1-3; 7 bases fit TRBD1. The germline gives CDR1 LNHDA, CDR2 SQIVND (reference sequence). Unmatched junction bases numbered 9, after V lost 6 bases and J lost 4 bases. The CDR3 is 15 residues long. The CDR3 DNA reads TGTGCCAGTAGCCGGGCAAACAGGGGAGGAAACACCATATATTTT. This codes for CASSRANRGGNTIYF.

The chain is built from TRBV7-9 and TRBJ2-5, with D possibly TRBD1 on 7 matching bases. CDR1 is SEHNR, CDR2 FQNEAQ, per germline (reference sequence). The CDR3 has 14 residues. V gave up 6 bases and J gave up 4 bases, with 15 bases separating them. For the CDR3, the DNA is TGTGCCAGCAGTCTCTCAGGGGGGAGAGAGACCCAGTACTTC. Residues: CASSLSGGRETQYF.

V gene TRBV7-2 combines with J gene TRBJ2-3; the match to TRBD1 covers 12 bases. Unmatched junction bases numbered 13, after V lost 7 bases and J lost 11 bases. This CDR3 comprises 15 residues. Germline V gene lookup returns CDR1 SGHTA and CDR2 FQGNSA. In nucleotides, the CDR3 is TGTGCCAGCACCCCCCCGGGACAGGGGGCGCGAAGGCAGTATTTT. It codes for CASTPPGQGARRQYF.

V gene TRBV9 combines with J gene TRBJ1-1; the D is unclear. CDR1 is SGDLS, CDR2 YYNGEE, per germline. This CDR3 is 13 amino acids long. Trimming stripped 4 bases from V and 1 base from J, with 8 bases between. Here the CDR3 DNA reads TGTGCCAGCAGCTCGCGAGGGAACACTGAAGCTTTCTTT. This sequence encodes CASSSRGNTEAFF. Filled out from reference TRBV9 and TRBJ1-1, the complete variable domain reads DSGVTQTPKHLITATGQRVTLRCSPRSGDLSVYWYQQSLDQGLQFLIQYYNGEERAKGNILERFSAQQFPDLHSELNLSSLELGDSALYFCASSSRGNTEAFFGQGTRLTVV.

This clone was observed once. This chain joins TRBV28 and TRBJ1-1; 8 bases line up with TRBD1. Germline-derived CDR1 and CDR2 are MDHEN and SYDVKM. V dropped 6 bases and J dropped 5; count of bases not matched to a gene: 14. CDR3 length equals 16 residues. The CDR3 DNA follows: TGTGCCAGCAGACAGGGGGGCGCATTATTTAAGACTGAAGCTTTCTTT. Translating it yields CASRQGGALFKTEAFF.

J is TRBJ2-3 and V is TRBV7-8; TRBD1 is a possible D gene (6 bases). Trimming cost V 5 bases and J 7 bases, with 19 bases left between them. CDR3 length: 15 amino acids. Germline CDR1 and CDR2: SGHVS and FQNEAQ. The CDR3 sequence is CASSPGTFPQNTQYF. The CDR3 nucleotides read TGTGCCAGCAGCCCTGGGACATTTCCACAAAATACGCAGTATTTT.

The CDR3 loop reads CASSIRDRGRDTQYF. The CDR3 nucleotides are TGTGCCAGCAGTATCCGGGACAGGGGGAGAGATACGCAGTATTTT. The V and J genes are TRBV2 and TRBJ2-3, with 11 bases matching TRBD1. J was trimmed by 5 bases and V by 5 bases; bases with no gene match: 6. CDR3 length: 15 amino acids. Germline V gene data show CDR1 as SNHLY and CDR2 as FYNNEI.

The chain is built from TRBV3-1 (or the pseudogene TRBV3-2) and TRBJ2-3; 12 nucleotides line up with TRBD2. The junction had 11 bases not matched to a gene; V was cut back by 8 bases and J by 5 bases. This CDR3 has 16 amino acids. Looked up from germline, CDR1 is LGHDT and CDR2 is YNNKEL (reference sequence). The CDR3 loop reads CASVPNRGLAGDTQYF. The CDR3 coding sequence is TGTGCCAGCGTTCCGAATAGGGGACTAGCGGGAGATACGCAGTATTTT.

The chain carries TRBV7-2 and TRBJ2-1; 7 bases agree with TRBD2. Germline CDR1 is SGHTA and CDR2 is FQGNSA. This CDR3 has 15 amino acids. V dropped 1 base and J dropped 5; count of bases not matched to a gene: 5. CDR3 DNA sequence: TGTGCCAGCAGCTTAGTGGCGGGAGACAACAATGAGCAGTTCTTC. This translates into CASSLVAGDNNEQFF.

This clone was seen once. The chain links TRBV28 to TRBJ1-4, with D unresolved. Germline V CDR1 and CDR2: MDHEN, SYDVKM. V was pared by 5 bases and J by 0 bases, with 13 bases between. CDR3 length: 16 amino acids. The CDR3 loop is CASSPSAGATNEKLFF. For the CDR3, the DNA is TGTGCCAGCAGTCCCTCGGCAGGTGCAACTAATGAAAAACTGTTTTTT.

This chain joins TRBV6-5 and TRBJ1-1, with D maybe TRBD1 (5 bases). The CDR3 spans 14 residues. Trimming removed 8 bases at V and 6 bases at J, with 19 bases between. The germline CDR1 and CDR2 sequences are MNHEY and SVGAGI. As DNA, the CDR3 is TGTGCCAGCTCCCCCGGGGCGGGGAAGGCTGAAGCTTTCTTT. As protein: CASSPGAGKAEAFF.

Only one count was recorded for this clone. This rearrangement joins TRBV6-4 to TRBJ1-1, with TRBD1 identical over 8 bases. The CDR3 runs 13 residues. Germline-derived CDR1 and CDR2 are MRHNA and SNTAGT. The ends lost 3 bases at V and 5 bases at J; junction bases unmatched: 2. DNA for the CDR3: TGTGCCAGCAGTGAGGGGACAGGAACTGAAGCTTTCTTT. This translates into CASSEGTGTEAFF.

This sequence joins TRBV3-1 (or the pseudogene TRBV3-2) and TRBJ2-1; maybe TRBD1 (5 bases). Germline CDR1 is LGHDT and CDR2 is YNNKEL (reference sequence). Trimming cost V 1 base and J 2 bases, with 12 bases left between them. CDR3 length equals 16 residues. In DNA form, the CDR3 reads TGTGCCAGCAGCCAAGTCGCAGGGTCCCCCTACAATGAGCAGTTCTTC. This codes for CASSQVAGSPYNEQFF.

This sequence joins TRBV6-2 or TRBV6-3 and TRBJ2-7, with D possibly TRBD1 on 6 matching bases. Germline V CDR1 and CDR2: MNHEY, SVGEGT. This CDR3 spans 14 amino acids. Trimming cost V 5 bases and J 4 bases, with 15 bases left between them. CDR3 in DNA: TGTGCCAGCAGTGGGAACAGGGTTCCGTACGAGCAGTACTTC. Protein: CASSGNRVPYEQYF.

V and J are TRBV27 and TRBJ2-1, with 8 bases matching TRBD1. Germline trimming cut 5 bases from V and 0 bases from J; bases unmatched to any gene: 6. This CDR3 is 16 amino acids long. Germline CDR1 and CDR2: MNHEY and SMNVEV (reference sequence). This CDR3 is CASSQGQVFSYNEQFF. CDR3 nucleotides: TGTGCCAGCAGTCAGGGACAGGTCTTCTCCTACAATGAGCAGTTCTTC.

V usage is TRBV21-1 and J usage is TRBJ2-1; no DNA check was done on the table's D call, TRBD2. TRBV21-1 is shown as a pseudogene. The CDR3 has 15 amino acids. CDR3 in DNA: TGTGCCAGCAGCAAAGGCGTGAGGTCCTACAATGAGCAGTTCTTC. As protein: CASSKGVRSYNEQFF.